This T cell receptor beta chain came from a study of blood T cell repertoires in COVID-19. About the research overall: COVID-19 samples collected from the United States, Italy and Spain covered acute and convalescent phases. Sample material is recorded as cDNA or gDNA derived from T cells, B-cell-depleted T cells, or PBMCs.

The CDR3 sequence is 17 residues long. The germline V gene encodes CDR1 SGHRS and CDR2 YFSETQ. With 0 bases removed from V and 3 bases from J, the gap between germline ends came to 19 bases. Original analysis: Scientists estimated how many nucleated cells there were by amplifying reference gene primers. The protocol was immunoSEQ multiplex PCR, while the TCRdb copy is restricted to in-frame clones and leaves out a portion. D and trimming come from the DNA, and the V and J calls and clone size come from that table. The sample has nearly 350,000 clones; approximately 87% are singletons. V is TRBV5-1 and J is TRBJ2-7; D is unclear. The TCR sequence derives from a woman in her fifties or sixties with COVID-19, enrolled during active disease. The specimen sequenced was peripheral blood. The CDR3 loop reads CASSLALQGSRRYEQYF. The CDR3, as DNA: TGCGCCAGCAGCTTGGCCTTACAAGGTTCTAGGCGCTACGAGCAGTACTTC.